This T cell receptor beta chain appears in the sequencing data of a study of T cell responses to AZD1222 COVID-19 vaccine. Unmatched junction bases numbered 11, after V lost 6 bases and J lost 3 bases. Per germline, CDR1 LGHNA and CDR2 YNFKEQ. The CDR3 extends over 16 amino acids. Points on this clone: As yet, its antigen is unknown.

Whole-study findings and limits: The repertoires were collected only after the peak T cell response.

The protocol was immunoSEQ multiplex PCR, while the TCRdb copy is restricted to in-frame clones and leaves out a portion. The table includes 180,000 or so clones, 94% detected once. The clonotype originates from an adult in good health. Sequenced here: peripheral blood, sampled on day 0 of AZD1222 vaccination. The chain couples TRBV4-2 to TRBJ2-1; 7 bases are shared with TRBD2. The CDR3 nucleotides read TGTGCCAGCAGTCCCGGGGAGGGAGGGCACTACAATGAGCAGTTCTTC. Protein: CASSPGEGGHYNEQFF.